Listed below are T cell receptor beta chains from one sample, sequenced in a study of Graves' ophthalmopathy and Graves' hyperthyroidism. TCRdb processed the multiplex PCR reads anew with MiXCR; each CDR3 protein has one entry. The repertoire includes roughly 500,000 distinct CDR3 sequences, approximately 15% of them detected once, and about a tenth sits in the top ten. The sequenced sample was blood. These receptors all come from a woman aged 25-40 years with Graves' ophthalmopathy. Both conserved end residues are part of each CDR3. Fields, in order: clone size, V gene, J gene, D gene, CDR3 DNA, CDR3 protein. A D gene is named only where the DNA matches it firmly. Clone size is given for some rows only: seen once, a few or many times, or a class if the clone is expanded.

abundance: many
v_gene: TRBV12-3/TRBV12-4
j_gene: TRBJ1-6
d_gene: -
CDR3nt: TGTGCCAGCACCCACTTCCCCCTCTTGGCAGGGAGCCGGAATTCACCCCTCCACTTT
CDR3aa: CASTHFPLLAGSRNSPLHF

abundance: few
v_gene: TRBV6-5
j_gene: TRBJ1-5
d_gene: -
CDR3nt: TGTGCCAGCAGTTACGTGGGCCAGGGGATGAATCAGCCCCAGCATTTT
CDR3aa: CASSYVGQGMNQPQHF

abundance: -
v_gene: TRBV28
j_gene: TRBJ1-2
d_gene: -
CDR3nt: TGTGCCAGCAGTCCGACCTCGGGCAGGGCGGCCTATGGCCACACCTTC
CDR3aa: CASSPTSGRAAYGHTF

abundance: many
v_gene: TRBV12-3/TRBV12-4
j_gene: TRBJ1-2
d_gene: TRBD1
CDR3nt: TGTGCCAGCAGTTCTCCGACAGGGGGATTTCTGGGCTACACCTTC
CDR3aa: CASSSPTGGFLGYTF

abundance: few
v_gene: TRBV27
j_gene: TRBJ2-2
d_gene: TRBD2
CDR3nt: TGTGCCAGCAGTTTAACAAGCGGGAGGAGCACCGGGGAGCTGTTTTTT
CDR3aa: CASSLTSGRSTGELFF

abundance: many
v_gene: TRBV5-1
j_gene: TRBJ1-2
d_gene: -
CDR3nt: TGCGCCAGCGGTGGGACAAGACCCTATGGCTACACCTTC
CDR3aa: CASGGTRPYGYTF

abundance: many
v_gene: TRBV7-9
j_gene: TRBJ1-2
d_gene: -
CDR3nt: TGTGCCAGCAGCGCAGAAGGAGGCAGTGGCTACACCTTC
CDR3aa: CASSAEGGSGYTF

abundance: -
v_gene: TRBV20-1
j_gene: TRBJ1-2
d_gene: -
CDR3nt: TGCAGTGCTCCTCCGGGACTGAACTATGGCTACACCTTC
CDR3aa: CSAPPGLNYGYTF

abundance: many
v_gene: TRBV6-1
j_gene: TRBJ1-6
d_gene: -
CDR3nt: TGTGCCAGCAGTCGATCGGGACAAGTCGATTCACCCCTCCACTTT
CDR3aa: CASSRSGQVDSPLHF

abundance: many
v_gene: TRBV11-2
j_gene: TRBJ1-5
d_gene: -
CDR3nt: TGTGCCAGCAGCTTAGTGGAGGGGTCGCTTAGCAATCAGCCCCAGCATTTT
CDR3aa: CASSLVEGSLSNQPQHF

abundance: many
v_gene: TRBV12-5
j_gene: TRBJ1-2
d_gene: -
CDR3nt: TGTGCTAGTGGTCTGCCCCGGGTGGGCTACACCTTC
CDR3aa: CASGLPRVGYTF

abundance: -
v_gene: TRBV12-3/TRBV12-4
j_gene: TRBJ2-5
d_gene: -
CDR3nt: TGTGCCAGCAGCTGGGTCCAATCGGGACAAGAGACCCAGTACTTC
CDR3aa: CASSWVQSGQETQYF

abundance: -
v_gene: TRBV6-2/TRBV6-3
j_gene: TRBJ2-2
d_gene: TRBD1
CDR3nt: TGTGCCAGCAGAAAACCCCGGGACAGGGGGCTGAGGGACACCGGGGAGCTGTTTTTT
CDR3aa: CASRKPRDRGLRDTGELFF

abundance: many
v_gene: TRBV6-1
j_gene: TRBJ2-5
d_gene: TRBD1
CDR3nt: TGTGCCAGCAGTGAAGGGACAGGATTCCAAGAGACCCAGTACTTC
CDR3aa: CASSEGTGFQETQYF

abundance: many
v_gene: TRBV20-1
j_gene: TRBJ2-5
d_gene: -
CDR3nt: TGCAGTGCTCTTGGACAAGAGACCCAGTACTTC
CDR3aa: CSALGQETQYF

abundance: -
v_gene: TRBV30
j_gene: TRBJ1-4
d_gene: -
CDR3nt: TGTGCCTGGAGTGTACAGGGTCTAGGGACCACCTCAACTAATGAAAAACTGTTTTTT
CDR3aa: CAWSVQGLGTTSTNEKLFF

abundance: many
v_gene: TRBV28
j_gene: TRBJ1-1
d_gene: TRBD1
CDR3nt: TGTGCCAGCAGCTACCAGGGGGCAGTGAACACTGAAGCTTTCTTT
CDR3aa: CASSYQGAVNTEAFF

abundance: many
v_gene: TRBV6-2/TRBV6-3
j_gene: TRBJ2-7
d_gene: -
CDR3nt: TGTGCCAGCAGCAGCCCGCAGGCGGAATCCTACGAGCAGTACTTC
CDR3aa: CASSSPQAESYEQYF

abundance: many
v_gene: TRBV29-1
j_gene: TRBJ1-1
d_gene: -
CDR3nt: TGCAGCGTGACGACAGAACATGGCACTGAAGCTTTCTTT
CDR3aa: CSVTTEHGTEAFF

abundance: many
v_gene: TRBV28
j_gene: TRBJ2-7
d_gene: TRBD1
CDR3nt: TGTGCCAGCAGTCTTATGGGACAGTTACTCTCCTACGAGCAGTACTTC
CDR3aa: CASSLMGQLLSYEQYF

abundance: -
v_gene: TRBV3-1
j_gene: TRBJ1-1
d_gene: -
CDR3nt: TGTGCCAGCAGCACTGAGGGGCTAACTGAAGCTTTCTTT
CDR3aa: CASSTEGLTEAFF

abundance: many
v_gene: TRBV28
j_gene: TRBJ1-2
d_gene: TRBD1
CDR3nt: TGTGCCAGCAGTTCTTTTTTGAGACAGGGGGAGGATGGCTACACCTTC
CDR3aa: CASSSFLRQGEDGYTF

abundance: many
v_gene: TRBV7-8
j_gene: TRBJ1-2
d_gene: TRBD1
CDR3nt: TGTGCCAGCAGTCGGGACAGGGATGGCTATGGCTACACCTTC
CDR3aa: CASSRDRDGYGYTF

abundance: many
v_gene: TRBV28
j_gene: TRBJ2-7
d_gene: TRBD2
CDR3nt: TGTGCCAGCAGTCCAAGCGGGGGGGCCCCCTACGAGCAGTACTTC
CDR3aa: CASSPSGGAPYEQYF

abundance: few
v_gene: TRBV5-1
j_gene: TRBJ2-2
d_gene: -
CDR3nt: TGCGCCAGCAGCTCGGACGGTTTCACCGGGGAGCTGTTTTTT
CDR3aa: CASSSDGFTGELFF

abundance: -
v_gene: TRBV5-6
j_gene: TRBJ2-2
d_gene: -
CDR3nt: TGTGCCAGCAGCTTGGGGTGCGGGGGCCTTGACACCGGGGAGCTGTTTTTT
CDR3aa: CASSLGCGGLDTGELFF

abundance: few
v_gene: TRBV2
j_gene: TRBJ2-7
d_gene: TRBD1
CDR3nt: TGTGCCAGCAGTCCGGGACAGGGCCCATCCGCCGAGCAGTACTTC
CDR3aa: CASSPGQGPSAEQYF

abundance: many
v_gene: TRBV4-1
j_gene: TRBJ2-7
d_gene: -
CDR3nt: TGCGCCAGCAGCCAAGATATCCGGGACGAGCAGTACTTC
CDR3aa: CASSQDIRDEQYF

abundance: many
v_gene: TRBV2
j_gene: TRBJ2-2
d_gene: TRBD2
CDR3nt: TGTGCCAGCAGACTAGCGGGAGGCCTGGCCGGGGAGCTGTTTTTT
CDR3aa: CASRLAGGLAGELFF